Each of the 21 T cell receptor beta chains below was sequenced from the same sample in a study of cytomegalovirus exposure and HLA in healthy donors. Primers: 60 Vbeta forward and 13 Jbeta reverse. This table comes from immunoSEQ multiplex PCR, and its TCRdb copy is limited to in-frame clones, with some not included. Among 95,000 to 150,000 clones, 77% were seen once, and the ten largest hold around 3.5%. Source material: PBMCs. All receptors derive from a human donor in good health.

The chain employs TRBV27 and TRBJ2-3, with TRBD1 as a possible D gene (6 bases). CDR1 is MNHEY, CDR2 SMNVEV, per germline (reference sequence). There are 14 residues in the CDR3. V gave up 5 bases and J gave up 5 bases, with 14 bases separating them. CDR3 amino acids: CASSILQGLDTQYF. DNA for the CDR3: TGTGCCAGCAGTATATTACAGGGTTTAGATACGCAGTATTTT.

The J gene is TRBJ1-2, the V gene TRBV5-4; 8 positions match TRBD1. Per germline, CDR1 SGHNT and CDR2 YYREEE (reference sequence). The CDR3 extends over 13 amino acids. Trimming took 5 bases from V and 4 from J; bases not matched to a gene: 4. CDR3 residues: CASSSGGVYGYTF. The CDR3 bases are TGTGCCAGCAGTTCAGGGGGCGTCTATGGCTACACCTTC.

V is TRBV10-1 and J is TRBJ1-1; 9 bases fit TRBD1. The CDR3 has 14 amino acids. From germline, CDR1 is WNHNN and CDR2 SYGVQD (reference sequence). The J segment lost 3 bases and the V segment lost 3 bases, leaving 2 bases of the junction unmatched. The CDR3: CASSDGQGHTEAFF. CDR3 coding DNA: TGCGCCAGCAGTGACGGACAGGGGCACACTGAAGCTTTCTTT.

Notes on this clone: At one end the junction does not follow the germline gene, possibly because of a read error. The same CDR3 is also encoded by other DNA sequences in this sample. The V gene is TRBV6-5, the J gene TRBJ2-7; TRBD1 matches 9 bases. The germline gives CDR1 MNHEY, CDR2 SVGAGI. This CDR3 region has 14 residues. The CDR3 loop reads CASCRVQGATEQYF. CDR3 bases: TGTGCCAGCTGTCGGGTACAGGGGGCAACCGAGCAGTACTTT.

The genes are TRBV7-2 and TRBJ2-4, with D perhaps TRBD2 (5 bases). V gave up 2 bases and J gave up 1 base, with 12 bases separating them. The V gene's germline CDR1 is SGHTA and CDR2 FQGNSA. This CDR3 has 16 residues. The CDR3 sequence: CASSLLPSGAKNIQYF. CDR3 coding DNA: TGTGCCAGCAGCTTACTCCCTTCGGGGGCCAAAAACATTCAGTACTTC.

The chain links TRBV6-1 to TRBJ1-1, with 7 positions matching TRBD1. The germline V gene encodes CDR1 MNHNS and CDR2 SASEGT. The CDR3 runs to 15 residues. Germline trimming cut 4 bases from V and 5 bases from J; bases unmatched to any gene: 10. The CDR3: CASSGHRGRRTEAFF. DNA for the CDR3: TGTGCCAGCAGTGGGCACAGGGGAAGGAGGACTGAAGCTTTCTTT.

The CDR3 loop reads CASSYGQAGEEQYF. DNA for the CDR3: TGTGCCAGCAGTTACGGACAAGCCGGAGAGGAGCAGTACTTC. The rearrangement links TRBV6-6 to TRBJ2-7; TRBD1 might be the D (5 bases). The length of the CDR3 is 14 residues. Germline V lookup: CDR1 MNHNY, CDR2 SVGAGI (reference sequence). Trimming cost V 2 bases and J 7 bases, with 15 bases left between them.

The J gene is TRBJ2-1, the V gene TRBV5-6; D is unclear. The V end lost 0 bases, the J end lost 2 bases, and 9 bases lay between the germline ends. Germline V gene data show CDR1 as SGHDT and CDR2 as YYEEEE. The CDR3 has 15 residues. CDR3 residues: CASSLGLSAYNEQFF. CDR3 DNA sequence: TGTGCCAGCAGCTTGGGGCTGTCAGCCTACAATGAGCAGTTCTTC.

This sequence joins TRBV5-4 and TRBJ2-7; possible D gene TRBD2, 6 bases. This CDR3 contains 15 residues. Germline CDR1 reads SGHNT; CDR2 reads YYREEE (reference sequence). Trimming took off 0 bases at V and 3 bases at J, with 13 bases between the two ends. The CDR3 sequence is CASSLGGDRYYEQYF. CDR3 in DNA: TGTGCCAGCAGCTTGGGGGGGGATCGGTACTACGAGCAGTACTTC.

This clone was detected a few times. V and J are TRBV2 and TRBJ2-5; 11 bases are shared with TRBD2. V shed 5 bases, J shed 1 base, and the junction held 9 bases outside the gene matches. Looked up from germline, CDR1 is SNHLY and CDR2 is FYNNEI. The CDR3 has 17 amino acids. The CDR3 DNA sequence: TGTGCCAGCAGTCGAACTTTAGCGGGAGGGTCCCAAGAGACCCAGTACTTC. This gives the protein CASSRTLAGGSQETQYF. Together with reference TRBV2 and TRBJ2-5, the CDR3 gives the full variable domain: EPEVTQTPSHQVTQMGQEVILRCVPISNHLYFYWYRQILGQKVEFLVSFYNNEISEKSEIFDDQFSVERPDGSNFTLKIRSTKLEDSAMYFCASSRTLAGGSQETQYFGPGTRLLVL.

The chain carries TRBV7-9 and TRBJ1-5, with 11 bases that match TRBD1. Germline CDR1 reads SEHNR; CDR2 reads FQNEAQ (reference sequence). Trimming cost V 4 bases and J 7 bases; bases outside gene matches: 9. There are 16 residues in the CDR3. CDR3: CASSSVGGQGGQPQHF. CDR3 nucleotide sequence: TGTGCCAGCAGCTCAGTCGGGGGACAGGGGGGACAGCCCCAGCATTTT.

The rearrangement uses TRBV7-6 and TRBJ2-7, with 7 positions matching TRBD2. The CDR3 contains 14 residues. Germline CDR1 and CDR2: SGHVS and FNYEAQ. V lost 2 bases and J lost 7; bases outside the gene matches: 8. CDR3 loop: CASSLSSGPGEQYF. DNA for the CDR3: TGTGCCAGCAGCTTATCTAGCGGCCCTGGGGAGCAGTACTTC. Full variable domain (remainder filled in from reference TRBV7-6 and TRBJ2-7): GAGVSQSPRYKVTKRGQDVALRCDPISGHVSLYWYRQALGQGPEFLTYFNYEAQQDKSGLPNDRFSAERPEGSISTLTIQRTEQRDSAMYRCASSLSSGPGEQYFGPGTRLTVT.

The rearrangement uses TRBV5-1 and TRBJ2-5; 8 positions agree with TRBD1. The CDR3 length is 14 residues. CDR1 is SGHRS and CDR2 is YFSETQ in the germline V gene. V was clipped by 3 bases and J by 1 base; unmatched bases: 2. The CDR3 sequence is CASSSGQVQETQYF. As DNA, the CDR3 is TGCGCCAGCAGCTCGGGACAGGTCCAAGAGACCCAGTACTTC. Full variable domain (remainder filled in from reference TRBV5-1 and TRBJ2-5): KAGVTQTPRYLIKTRGQQVTLSCSPISGHRSVSWYQQTPGQGLQFLFEYFSETQRNKGNFPGRFSGRQFSNSRSEMNVSTLELGDSALYLCASSSGQVQETQYFGPGTRLLVL.

This chain links TRBV10-1 with TRBJ1-1; 10 bases align to TRBD1. Germline V gives CDR1 WNHNN, CDR2 SYGVQD (reference sequence). V lost 5 bases, J lost 8 bases, and 2 bases stayed unmatched. The length of the CDR3 is 12 residues. In DNA, the CDR3 is TGCGCCAGCAGTCGGACAGGGGGGGAAGCTTTCTTT. Protein: CASSRTGGEAFF.

V usage is TRBV23-1 and J usage is TRBJ2-7; D is perhaps TRBD1 (6 bases). TRBV23-1 qualifies as an ORF whose function is uncertain. V lost 4 bases to trimming and J lost 2 bases, with 9 bases between them. The CDR3 has 13 amino acids. This CDR3 is CASSRAGAYEQYF. CDR3 DNA sequence: TGCGCCAGCAGTCGGGCAGGGGCCTACGAGCAGTACTTC.

This clone came up a few times. This sequence joins TRBV11-1 and TRBJ2-1; the match to TRBD2 covers 8 bases. This CDR3 contains 17 residues. The germline CDR1 and CDR2 sequences are SGHAT and FQDESV (reference sequence). J was trimmed by 7 bases and V by 5 bases; bases with no gene match: 16. The CDR3: CASSQITRFSGKNEQFF. The CDR3, as DNA: TGTGCCAGCAGCCAAATAACCCGGTTTAGCGGGAAGAATGAGCAGTTCTTC.

The chain is built from TRBV29-1 and TRBJ1-2; TRBD1 is a possible D gene (6 bases). The CDR3 covers 12 residues. CDR1 and CDR2 from the germline V gene are SQVTM and ANQGSEA. CDR3 in amino acids: CSGQWEYYGYTF. CDR3 in DNA: TGCAGTGGACAGTGGGAATACTATGGCTACACCTTC.

This clone was seen a few times. V gene TRBV18 combines with J gene TRBJ1-4; 7 positions agree with TRBD1. CDR3 length: 17 amino acids. CDR1 is KGHSH, CDR2 LQKENI, per germline. The J segment lost 6 bases and the V segment lost 3 bases, leaving 13 bases of the junction unmatched. CDR3: CASSPLPGQGGDEKLFF. As DNA, the CDR3 is TGTGCCAGCTCACCCCTCCCGGGGCAGGGGGGCGATGAAAAACTGTTTTTT.

The rearrangement uses TRBV7-9 and TRBJ1-1; D uncertain. The germline V gene has CDR1 SEHNR and CDR2 FQNEAQ (reference sequence). Between the trimmed V and J ends, which lost 6 bases and 1 base, there was a span of 9 bases. CDR3 length equals 13 residues. CDR3 nucleotide sequence: TGTGCCAGCAGACGGAGGACGAACACTGAAGCTTTCTTT. Translating it yields CASRRRTNTEAFF.

This clone was detected a few times. The chain combines TRBV27 with TRBJ2-3; D is perhaps TRBD2 (6 bases). Germline CDR1 reads MNHEY; CDR2 reads SMNVEV (reference sequence). Trimming removed 6 bases from V and 2 bases from J, with 15 bases in between. The CDR3 totals 15 residues. The CDR3 region has the DNA TGTGCCAGCAGCCAGGGACTTGCCTCCACAGATACGCAGTATTTT. As protein: CASSQGLASTDTQYF.

The chain couples TRBV13 to TRBJ2-1; a possible D gene is TRBD2 (6 bases). Germline lookup yields CDR1 PRHDT and CDR2 FYEKMQ (reference sequence). This CDR3 is 16 amino acids long. V was pared by 5 bases and J by 7 bases, with 21 bases between. The CDR3 spells CASSPPRAGGPNEQFF. The CDR3 coding sequence is TGTGCCAGCAGCCCCCCCCGGGCCGGGGGACCAAATGAGCAGTTCTTC.